What follows describes a single T cell receptor (beta chain). Allocation to cohorts depended on clinical history reported by the participants. Using immunoSEQ multiplex PCR, the repertoire was profiled, and TCRdb retains in-frame clones only, with some absent. The sample comprises some 100,000 clones, 86% of which are singletons, and less than 3.5% rests with the top ten. These data come from a study of blood T cell repertoires in COVID-19. Study-level background: Sites in the United States, Italy and Spain provided acute and convalescent COVID-19 samples. T cells, B-cell-depleted T cells, or PBMCs supplied cDNA or gDNA.

Trimming at V came to 4 bases and at J to 3 bases, leaving 9 bases not matched to a gene. Germline CDR1 is SGHNT and CDR2 is YYREEE (reference sequence). CDR3 size: 15 residues. This TCR was recovered from a woman between 45 and 65 years old who had recovered from COVID-19. The source material was PBMCs or T cells enriched from blood (not recorded which). The chain has TRBV5-4 and TRBJ1-2; 7 positions match TRBD1. DNA for the CDR3: TGTGCCAGCAGCCAAAAAACCGGACAGGACTATGGCTACACCTTC. Translated, it gives CASSQKTGQDYGYTF.